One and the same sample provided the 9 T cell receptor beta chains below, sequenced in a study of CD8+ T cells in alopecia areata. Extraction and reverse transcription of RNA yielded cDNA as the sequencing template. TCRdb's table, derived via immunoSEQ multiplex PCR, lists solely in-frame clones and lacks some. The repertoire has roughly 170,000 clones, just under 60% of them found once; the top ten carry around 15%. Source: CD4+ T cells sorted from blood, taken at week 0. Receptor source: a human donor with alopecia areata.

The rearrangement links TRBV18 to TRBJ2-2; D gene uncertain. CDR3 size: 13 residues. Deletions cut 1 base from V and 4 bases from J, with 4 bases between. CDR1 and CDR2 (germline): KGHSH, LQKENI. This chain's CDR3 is CASSPQVTGELFF. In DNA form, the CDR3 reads TGTGCCAGCTCACCACAGGTCACCGGGGAGCTGTTTTTT.

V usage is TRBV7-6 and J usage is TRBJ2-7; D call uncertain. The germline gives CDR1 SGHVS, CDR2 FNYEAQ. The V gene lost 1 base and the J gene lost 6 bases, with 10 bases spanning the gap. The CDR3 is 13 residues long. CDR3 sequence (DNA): TGTGCCAGCAGCTTAGATTGGGGATCCGAGCAGTACTTC. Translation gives CASSLDWGSEQYF.

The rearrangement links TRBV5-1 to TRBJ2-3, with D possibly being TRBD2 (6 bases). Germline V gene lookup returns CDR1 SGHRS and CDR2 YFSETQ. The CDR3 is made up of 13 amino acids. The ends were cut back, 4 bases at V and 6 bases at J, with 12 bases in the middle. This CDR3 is CASSPGTVDTQYF. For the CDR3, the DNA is TGCGCCAGCAGCCCAGGGACTGTTGATACGCAGTATTTT.

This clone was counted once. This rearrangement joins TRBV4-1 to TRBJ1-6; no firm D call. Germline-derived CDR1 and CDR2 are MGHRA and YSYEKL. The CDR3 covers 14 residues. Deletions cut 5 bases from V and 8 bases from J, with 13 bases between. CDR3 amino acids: CASSAQEKDSPLHF. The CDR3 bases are TGCGCCAGCAGCGCGCAAGAGAAGGATTCACCCCTCCACTTT.

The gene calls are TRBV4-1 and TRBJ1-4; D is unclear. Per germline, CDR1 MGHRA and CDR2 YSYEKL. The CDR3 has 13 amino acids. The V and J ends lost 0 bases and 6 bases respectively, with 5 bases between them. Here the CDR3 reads CASSQDVDEKLFF. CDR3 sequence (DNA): TGCGCCAGCAGCCAAGATGTGGATGAAAAACTGTTTTTT.

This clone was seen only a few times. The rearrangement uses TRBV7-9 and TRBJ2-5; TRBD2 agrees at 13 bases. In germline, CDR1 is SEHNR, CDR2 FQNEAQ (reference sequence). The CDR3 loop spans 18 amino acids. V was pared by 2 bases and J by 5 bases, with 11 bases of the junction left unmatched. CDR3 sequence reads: CASSLRATGTSGAETQYF. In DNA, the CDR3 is TGTGCCAGCAGCTTACGGGCGACTGGGACTAGCGGGGCGGAGACCCAGTACTTC.

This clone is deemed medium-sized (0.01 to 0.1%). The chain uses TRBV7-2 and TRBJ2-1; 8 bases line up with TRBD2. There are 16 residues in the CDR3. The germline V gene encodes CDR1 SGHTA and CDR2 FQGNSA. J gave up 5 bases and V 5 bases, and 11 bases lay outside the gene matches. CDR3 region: CASSPIGGGIDNEQFF. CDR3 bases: TGTGCCAGCAGCCCAATAGGCGGGGGGATTGACAATGAGCAGTTCTTC.

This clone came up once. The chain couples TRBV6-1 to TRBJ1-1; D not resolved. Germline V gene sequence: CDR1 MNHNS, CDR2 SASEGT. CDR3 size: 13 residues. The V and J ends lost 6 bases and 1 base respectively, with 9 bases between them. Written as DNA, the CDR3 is TGTGCCAGCAGGACCCTCGCGAACACTGAAGCTTTCTTT. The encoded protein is CASRTLANTEAFF.

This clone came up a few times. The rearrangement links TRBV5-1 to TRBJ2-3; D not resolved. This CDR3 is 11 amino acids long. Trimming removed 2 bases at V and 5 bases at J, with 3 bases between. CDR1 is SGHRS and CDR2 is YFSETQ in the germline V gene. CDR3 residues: CASSFQDTQYF. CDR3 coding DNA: TGCGCCAGCAGCTTCCAAGATACGCAGTATTTT.